This T cell receptor (beta chain) was sequenced in a study of cytomegalovirus exposure and HLA in healthy donors. The PCR employed 60 Vbeta primers together with 13 Jbeta primers. The repertoire was sequenced with immunoSEQ multiplex PCR; TCRdb's copy has only in-frame clones and lacks some. This table has approximately 140,000 clones, roughly four fifths appearing once. About this clone itself: Other nucleotide sequences from this sample produce the same CDR3.

Germline CDR1 reads LNHDA; CDR2 reads SQIVND (reference sequence). V gave up 3 bases and J gave up 0 bases, with 5 bases separating them. This CDR3 has 14 amino acids. The sample comprised PBMCs. The chain employs TRBV19 and TRBJ1-4; D uncertain. This clonotype originated in a woman aged 45-65 years in good health and CMV-seronegative. CDR3 amino acids: CASSIGATNEKLFF. CDR3 coding DNA: TGTGCCAGTAGTATCGGTGCAACTAATGAAAAACTGTTTTTT.